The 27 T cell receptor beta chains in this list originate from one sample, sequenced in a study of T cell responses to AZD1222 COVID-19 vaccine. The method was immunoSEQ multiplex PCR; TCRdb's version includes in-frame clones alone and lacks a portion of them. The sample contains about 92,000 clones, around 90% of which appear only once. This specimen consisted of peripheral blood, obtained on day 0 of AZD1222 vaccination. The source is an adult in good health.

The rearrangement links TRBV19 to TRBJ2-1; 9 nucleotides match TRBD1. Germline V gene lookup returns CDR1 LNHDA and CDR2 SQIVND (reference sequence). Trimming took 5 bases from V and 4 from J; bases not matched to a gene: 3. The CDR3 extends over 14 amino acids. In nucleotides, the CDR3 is TGTGCCAGTAGTTGGGACAGGGTTTACAATGAGCAGTTCTTC. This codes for CASSWDRVYNEQFF.

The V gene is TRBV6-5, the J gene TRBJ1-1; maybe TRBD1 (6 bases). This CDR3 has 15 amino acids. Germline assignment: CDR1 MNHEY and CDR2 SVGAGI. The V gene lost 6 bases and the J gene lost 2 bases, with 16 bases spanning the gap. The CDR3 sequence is CASSSTGTHNTEAFF. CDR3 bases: TGTGCCAGCAGCTCGACCGGGACACACAACACTGAAGCTTTCTTT.

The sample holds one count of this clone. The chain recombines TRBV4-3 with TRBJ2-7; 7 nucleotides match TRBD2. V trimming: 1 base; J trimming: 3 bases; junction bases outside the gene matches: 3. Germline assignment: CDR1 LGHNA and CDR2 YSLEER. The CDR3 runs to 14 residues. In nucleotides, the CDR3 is TGCGCCAGCAGCCAAGGGAGCGGGGTCTACGAGCAGTACTTC. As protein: CASSQGSGVYEQYF.

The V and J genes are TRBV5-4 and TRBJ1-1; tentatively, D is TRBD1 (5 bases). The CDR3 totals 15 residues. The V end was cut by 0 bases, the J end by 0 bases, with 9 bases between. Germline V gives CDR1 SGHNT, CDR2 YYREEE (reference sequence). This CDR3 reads CASSLGGTVNTEAFF. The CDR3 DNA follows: TGTGCCAGCAGCTTGGGGGGGACTGTGAACACTGAAGCTTTCTTT.

CDR3 in amino acids: CASSFTGGEPIAQHF. Here the CDR3 DNA reads TGTGCCAGCAGCTTCACAGGGGGGGAACCTATCGCCCAGCATTTT. This sequence joins TRBV7-2 and TRBJ1-5, with TRBD1 matching 8 bases. J lost 11 bases, V lost 3 bases, and 12 bases had no gene match. The germline V gene has CDR1 SGHTA and CDR2 FQGNSA. The CDR3 consists of 15 residues.

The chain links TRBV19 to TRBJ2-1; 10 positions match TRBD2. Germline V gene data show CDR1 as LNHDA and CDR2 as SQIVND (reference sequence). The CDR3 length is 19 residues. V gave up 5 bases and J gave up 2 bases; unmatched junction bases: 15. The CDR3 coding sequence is TGTGCCAGTAGTCTCCCGGCATCTTTAGCGGGGGGTCCCTACAATGAGCAGTTCTTC. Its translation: CASSLPASLAGGPYNEQFF.

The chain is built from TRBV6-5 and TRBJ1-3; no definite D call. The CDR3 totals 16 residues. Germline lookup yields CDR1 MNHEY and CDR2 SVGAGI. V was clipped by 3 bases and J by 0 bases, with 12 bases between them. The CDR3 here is CASSYGPADSGNTIYF. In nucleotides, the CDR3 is TGTGCCAGCAGTTATGGGCCGGCAGACTCTGGAAACACCATATATTTT.

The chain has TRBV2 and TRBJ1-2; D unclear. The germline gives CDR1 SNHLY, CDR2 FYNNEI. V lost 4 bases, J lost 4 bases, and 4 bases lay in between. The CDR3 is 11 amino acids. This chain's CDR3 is CASSVVYGYTF. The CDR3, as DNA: TGTGCCAGCAGTGTAGTCTATGGCTACACCTTC.

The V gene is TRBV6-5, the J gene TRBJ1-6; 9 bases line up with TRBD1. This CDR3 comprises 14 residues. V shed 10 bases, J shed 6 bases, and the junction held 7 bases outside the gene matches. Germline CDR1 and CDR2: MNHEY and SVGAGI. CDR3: CATSDRGANSPLHF. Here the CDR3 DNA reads TGTGCCACCTCAGACAGGGGGGCTAATTCACCCCTCCACTTT.

In DNA form, the CDR3 reads TGCGCCAGCAGCCCGGGCGGGGTTGGCTACACCTTC. Translation: CASSPGGVGYTF. The rearrangement uses TRBV5-1 and TRBJ1-2, with unresolved D. The V gene lost 4 bases and the J gene lost 7 bases, with 11 bases spanning the gap. The CDR3 contains 12 residues. Germline-derived CDR1 and CDR2 are SGHRS and YFSETQ.

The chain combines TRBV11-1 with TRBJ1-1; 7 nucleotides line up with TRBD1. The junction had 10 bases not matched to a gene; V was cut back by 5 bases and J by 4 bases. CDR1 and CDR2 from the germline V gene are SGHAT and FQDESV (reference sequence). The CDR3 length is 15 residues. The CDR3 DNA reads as TGTGCCAGCAGCCCCGGGACAGCTAAGTTCACTGAAGCTTTCTTT. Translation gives CASSPGTAKFTEAFF.

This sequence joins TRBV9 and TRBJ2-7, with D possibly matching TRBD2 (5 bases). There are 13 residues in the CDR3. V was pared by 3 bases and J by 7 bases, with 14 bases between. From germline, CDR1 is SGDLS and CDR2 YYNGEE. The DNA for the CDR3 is TGTGCCAGCAGCGCCTACCAAACGGGGGAGCAGTACTTC. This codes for CASSAYQTGEQYF.

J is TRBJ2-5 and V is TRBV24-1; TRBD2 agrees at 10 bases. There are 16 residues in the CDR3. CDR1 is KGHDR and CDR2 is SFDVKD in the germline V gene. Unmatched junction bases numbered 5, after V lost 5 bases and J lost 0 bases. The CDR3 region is CATSGTSGGDQETQYF. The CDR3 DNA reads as TGTGCCACCAGTGGTACGAGCGGGGGGGACCAAGAGACCCAGTACTTC.

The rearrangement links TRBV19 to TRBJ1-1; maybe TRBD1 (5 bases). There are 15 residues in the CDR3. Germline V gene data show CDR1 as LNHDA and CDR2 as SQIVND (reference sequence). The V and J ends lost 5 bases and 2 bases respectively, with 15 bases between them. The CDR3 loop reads CASSRQGRLNTEAFF. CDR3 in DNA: TGTGCCAGTAGTCGCCAGGGAAGACTTAACACTGAAGCTTTCTTT.

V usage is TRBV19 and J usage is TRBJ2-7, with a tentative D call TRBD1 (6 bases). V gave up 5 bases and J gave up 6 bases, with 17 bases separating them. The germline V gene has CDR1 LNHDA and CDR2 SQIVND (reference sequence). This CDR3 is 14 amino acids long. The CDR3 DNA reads TGTGCCAGTAGTCAGAGACAGGCTTCTTCCGAGCAGTACTTC. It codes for CASSQRQASSEQYF.

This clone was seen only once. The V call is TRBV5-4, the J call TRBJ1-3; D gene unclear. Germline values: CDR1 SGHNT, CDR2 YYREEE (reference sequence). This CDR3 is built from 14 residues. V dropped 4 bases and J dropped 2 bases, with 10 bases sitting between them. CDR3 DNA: TGTGCCAGCAGCCTCCAGAATACTGGAAACACCATATATTTT. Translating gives CASSLQNTGNTIYF.

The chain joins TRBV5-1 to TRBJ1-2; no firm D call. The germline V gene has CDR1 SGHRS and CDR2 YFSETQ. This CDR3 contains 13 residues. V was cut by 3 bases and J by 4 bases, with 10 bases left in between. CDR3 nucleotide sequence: TGCGCCAGCAGCTCCGACGGATTCTATGGCTACACCTTC. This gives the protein CASSSDGFYGYTF.

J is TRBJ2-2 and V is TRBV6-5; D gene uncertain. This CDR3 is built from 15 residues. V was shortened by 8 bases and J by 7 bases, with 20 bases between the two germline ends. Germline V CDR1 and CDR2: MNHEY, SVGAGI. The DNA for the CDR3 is TGTGCCAGCTGGGAAATAGTGGGGTCTGGCGGGGAGCTGTTTTTT. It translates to CASWEIVGSGGELFF.

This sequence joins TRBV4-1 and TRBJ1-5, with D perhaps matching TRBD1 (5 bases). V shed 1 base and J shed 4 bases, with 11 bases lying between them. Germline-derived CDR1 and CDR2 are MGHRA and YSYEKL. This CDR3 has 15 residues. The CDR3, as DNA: TGCGCCAGCAGCCAAGTGACAGAACATAATCAGCCCCAGCATTTT. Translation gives CASSQVTEHNQPQHF.

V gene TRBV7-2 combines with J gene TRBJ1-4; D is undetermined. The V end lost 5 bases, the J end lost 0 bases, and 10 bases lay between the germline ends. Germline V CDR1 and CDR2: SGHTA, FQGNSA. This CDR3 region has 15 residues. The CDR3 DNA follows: TGTGCCAGCAGCCCCGACCGGCCAACTAATGAAAAACTGTTTTTT. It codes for CASSPDRPTNEKLFF.

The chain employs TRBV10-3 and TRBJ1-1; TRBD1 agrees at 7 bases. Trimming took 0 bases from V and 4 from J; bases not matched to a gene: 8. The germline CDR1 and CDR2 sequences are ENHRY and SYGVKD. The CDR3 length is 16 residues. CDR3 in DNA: TGTGCCATCAGTGAGTCGCCGGGACAGAAGGGCACTGAAGCTTTCTTT. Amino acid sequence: CAISESPGQKGTEAFF.

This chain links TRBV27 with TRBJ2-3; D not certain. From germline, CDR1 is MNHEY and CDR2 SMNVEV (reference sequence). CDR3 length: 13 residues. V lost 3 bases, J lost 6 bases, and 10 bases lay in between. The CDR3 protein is CASSLADGDTQYF. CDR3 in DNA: TGTGCCAGCAGTTTGGCCGACGGGGATACGCAGTATTTT.

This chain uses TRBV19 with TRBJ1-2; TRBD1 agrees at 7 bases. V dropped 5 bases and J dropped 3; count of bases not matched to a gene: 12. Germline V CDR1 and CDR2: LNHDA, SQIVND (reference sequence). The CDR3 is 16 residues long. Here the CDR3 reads CASSAQRSGTDYGYTF. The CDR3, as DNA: TGTGCCAGTAGTGCGCAGCGCTCCGGGACAGACTATGGCTACACCTTC.

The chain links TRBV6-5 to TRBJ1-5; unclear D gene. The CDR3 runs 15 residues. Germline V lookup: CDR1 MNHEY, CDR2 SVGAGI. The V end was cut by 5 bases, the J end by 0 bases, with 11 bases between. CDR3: CASSPHLHSNQPQHF. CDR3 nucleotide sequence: TGTGCCAGCAGTCCGCACCTTCATAGCAATCAGCCCCAGCATTTT.

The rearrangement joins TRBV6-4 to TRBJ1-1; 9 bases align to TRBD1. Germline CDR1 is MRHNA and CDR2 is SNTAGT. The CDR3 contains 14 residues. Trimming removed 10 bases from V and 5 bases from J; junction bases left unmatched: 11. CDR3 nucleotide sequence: TGTGCCATCCCCCCGGGACAGGGTCGGACTGAAGCTTTCTTT. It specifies CAIPPGQGRTEAFF.

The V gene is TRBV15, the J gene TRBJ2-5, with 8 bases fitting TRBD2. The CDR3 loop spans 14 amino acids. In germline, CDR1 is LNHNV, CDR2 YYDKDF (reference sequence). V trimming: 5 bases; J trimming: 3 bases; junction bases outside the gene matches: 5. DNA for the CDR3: TGTGCCACCAGCTATCAGACTAGCGAAGAGACCCAGTACTTC. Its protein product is CATSYQTSEETQYF.

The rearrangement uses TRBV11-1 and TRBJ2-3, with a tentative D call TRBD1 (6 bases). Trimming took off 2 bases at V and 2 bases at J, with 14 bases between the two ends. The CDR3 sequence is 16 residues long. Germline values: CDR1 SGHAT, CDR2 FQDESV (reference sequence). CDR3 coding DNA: TGTGCCAGCAGCTTAAGGAGGACAGCCAACACAGATACGCAGTATTTT. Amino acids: CASSLRRTANTDTQYF.